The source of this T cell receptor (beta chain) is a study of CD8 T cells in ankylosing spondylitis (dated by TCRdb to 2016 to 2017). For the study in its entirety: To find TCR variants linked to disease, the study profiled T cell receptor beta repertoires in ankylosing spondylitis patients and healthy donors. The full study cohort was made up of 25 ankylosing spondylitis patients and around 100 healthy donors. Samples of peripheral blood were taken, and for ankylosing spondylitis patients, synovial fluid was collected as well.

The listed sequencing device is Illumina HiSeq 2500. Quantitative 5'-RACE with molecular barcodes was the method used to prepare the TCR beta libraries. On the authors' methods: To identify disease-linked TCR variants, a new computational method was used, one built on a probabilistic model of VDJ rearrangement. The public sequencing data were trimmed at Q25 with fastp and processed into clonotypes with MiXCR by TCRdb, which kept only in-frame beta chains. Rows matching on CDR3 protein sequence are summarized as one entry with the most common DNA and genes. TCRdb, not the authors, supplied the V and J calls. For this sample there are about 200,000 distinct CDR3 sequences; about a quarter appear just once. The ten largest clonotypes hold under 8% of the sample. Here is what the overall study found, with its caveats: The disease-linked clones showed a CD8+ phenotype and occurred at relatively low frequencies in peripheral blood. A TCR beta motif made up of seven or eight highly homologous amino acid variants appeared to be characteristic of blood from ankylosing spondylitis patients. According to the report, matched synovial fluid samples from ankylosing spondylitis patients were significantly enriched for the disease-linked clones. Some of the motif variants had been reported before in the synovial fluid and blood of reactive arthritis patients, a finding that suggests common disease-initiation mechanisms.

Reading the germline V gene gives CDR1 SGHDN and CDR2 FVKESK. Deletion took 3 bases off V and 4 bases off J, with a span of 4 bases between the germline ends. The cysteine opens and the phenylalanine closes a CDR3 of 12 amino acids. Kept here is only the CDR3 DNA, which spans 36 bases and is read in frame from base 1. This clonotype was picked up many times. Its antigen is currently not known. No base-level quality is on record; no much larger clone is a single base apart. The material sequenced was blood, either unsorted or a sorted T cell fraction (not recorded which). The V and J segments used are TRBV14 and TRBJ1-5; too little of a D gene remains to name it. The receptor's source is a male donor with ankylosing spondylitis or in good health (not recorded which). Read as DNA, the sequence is TGTGCCAGCAGCCATTCGAATCAGCCCCAGCATTTT. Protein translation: CASSHSNQPQHF.